Listed here is a single TCR beta chain. The data were taken from a study of cytomegalovirus exposure and HLA in healthy donors. Trimming took 4 bases from V and 3 from J; bases not matched to a gene: 7. The CDR3 length is 15 residues. CDR1 is LNHDA, CDR2 SQIVND, per germline (reference sequence). Primers for the PCR totalled 60 Vbeta and 13 Jbeta. The assay was immunoSEQ multiplex PCR, and TCRdb's table has in-frame clones only and misses some. The sample lists some 150,000 clones; approximately 80% were seen once. V is TRBV19 and J is TRBJ1-2, with 8 bases fitting TRBD1. Sequencing was done on a sample of PBMCs. This TCR came from a woman aged 30 to 39 in good health and CMV-seropositive. DNA of the CDR3: TGTGCCAGTAGTACCCGGACAGGGAGTCACTATGGCTACACCTTC. Translated: CASSTRTGSHYGYTF.